The text below deals with one T cell receptor beta chain. In the study's own analysis: Reference gene primer amplification yielded estimated nucleated cell counts. The repertoire was sequenced with immunoSEQ multiplex PCR; TCRdb's copy has only in-frame clones and lacks some. V, J and clone size are taken as reported in that table, and D and trimming were inferred from the DNA itself. The sample contains approximately 190,000 clones, 86% of which appear only once. The CDR3 spans 12 residues. Trimming removed 8 bases at V and 11 bases at J, with 18 bases between. CDR1 is MDHEN and CDR2 is SYDVKM in the germline V gene. Cohort placement rested on clinical history that participants reported themselves. This entry belongs to a study of blood T cell repertoires in COVID-19. Study-level background: T cells, B-cell-depleted T cells, or PBMCs supplied cDNA or gDNA.

The source material was PBMCs or T cells enriched from blood (not recorded which). The receptor was derived from a woman aged 40 to 50 in a cohort exposed to, infected with or recovered from COVID-19 (not recorded which). The rearrangement uses TRBV28 and TRBJ1-2; D unclear. The CDR3 DNA follows: TGTGCCAGCGCCAATTCAGGTTACCCATACACCTTC. This translates into CASANSGYPYTF.